These 13 T cell receptor beta chains came from one sample sequenced in a study of Ad26.COV2.S vaccination and SARS-CoV-2 variants (dated by TCRdb to the early 2020s). Libraries were built with the immunoSEQ multiplex PCR assay. TCRdb's version of the immuneACCESS table is confined to in-frame rearrangements and falls short of the full clone set. An unresolved V gene accounts for under half of the shortfall where checked; the remainder is of unknown origin. In all, the sample holds approximately 350,000 clones, and around 87% of those were seen once. The top ten clonotypes cover about 3.5% of the sample. Read against the paper, the sample's treatment or condition label means: around 19 received Ad26.COV2.S at low or high dose, single or two shots; roughly five received placebo; per-sample allocation not given. Repertoires of vaccine and placebo recipients were sequenced from samples taken on day 63 after the first injection.

Material: peripheral blood, obtained in a trial of Ad26.COV2.S vaccine versus placebo. The source is a person aged 18-65 years who received the Ad26.COV2.S COVID-19 vaccine or a placebo.

This rearrangement joins TRBV14 to TRBJ1-2, with TRBD1 as a possible D gene (5 bases). Trimming took 2 bases from V and 8 from J, leaving 15 bases between them. This CDR3 is built from 14 residues. Germline assignment: CDR1 SGHDN and CDR2 FVKESK. DNA of the CDR3: TGTGCCAGCAGCCAACGGGGAGGGGTTGGCGGCTACACCTTC. Its protein product is CASSQRGGVGGYTF.

This sequence joins TRBV6-6 and TRBJ2-5; D perhaps matches TRBD1 (6 bases). CDR1 and CDR2 (germline): MNHNY, SVGAGI (reference sequence). V was cut by 5 bases and J by 3 bases, with 16 bases left in between. The length of the CDR3 is 15 residues. In nucleotides, the CDR3 is TGTGCCAGCAGTAGACCCCAGGACAGAAAAGAGACCCAGTACTTC. As protein: CASSRPQDRKETQYF.

The V call is TRBV7-2, the J call TRBJ2-3; D is ambiguous. With 5 bases removed from V and 6 bases from J, the gap between germline ends came to 15 bases. Germline assignment: CDR1 SGHTA and CDR2 FQGNSA. The CDR3 consists of 14 residues. The CDR3 coding sequence is TGTGCCAGCAGCGGTCGCGCTCTAGTGGATACGCAGTATTTT. Its protein product is CASSGRALVDTQYF.

This clone has just a few counts. The chain joins TRBV18 to TRBJ2-7; D is tentatively TRBD1 or TRBD2 (5 bases each). Trimming stripped 1 base from V and 5 bases from J, with 9 bases between. Per the germline V gene, CDR1 is KGHSH and CDR2 is LQKENI. The CDR3 has 13 residues. In DNA form, the CDR3 reads TGTGCCAGCTCACCACAGGGGAGCAACGAGCAGTACTTC. This translates into CASSPQGSNEQYF.

This clone has more than one count but fewer than ten. V is TRBV19 and J is TRBJ1-1; TRBD1 agrees at 7 bases. The CDR3 runs to 17 residues. CDR1 is LNHDA and CDR2 is SQIVND in the germline V gene (reference sequence). The junction had 13 bases not matched to a gene; V was cut back by 2 bases and J by 4 bases. CDR3 in amino acids: CASSISPGSRGGTEAFF. In DNA, the CDR3 is TGTGCCAGTAGTATATCCCCGGGCTCCAGGGGGGGCACTGAAGCTTTCTTT. The full variable domain, completed using reference TRBV19 and TRBJ1-1, is DGGITQSPKYLFRKEGQNVTLSCEQNLNHDAMYWYRQDPGQGLRLIYYSQIVNDFQKGDIAEGYSVSREKKESFPLTVTSAQKNPTAFYLCASSISPGSRGGTEAFFGQGTRLTVV.

The CDR3 nucleotides read TGTGCCAGTAGGTGGACTAGCGGGGAGCACTACGAGCAGTACTTC. Encoded protein: CASRWTSGEHYEQYF. The chain employs TRBV19 and TRBJ2-7; the match to TRBD2 covers 12 bases. The V segment lost 6 bases and the J segment 3 bases; nucleotides outside the gene matches: 6. Per the germline V gene, CDR1 is LNHDA and CDR2 is SQIVND (reference sequence). CDR3 length: 15 residues.

The chain uses TRBV3-1 (or the pseudogene TRBV3-2) and TRBJ1-2, with a possible D match to TRBD1 (5 bases). The CDR3 is 14 residues long. Germline V gives CDR1 LGHDT, CDR2 YNNKEL (reference sequence). Trimming cost V 0 bases and J 8 bases, with 13 bases left between them. The CDR3 sequence: CASSQEGGGGGYTF. For the CDR3, the DNA is TGTGCCAGCAGCCAAGAGGGCGGGGGAGGAGGCTACACCTTC.

The V gene is TRBV6-5, the J gene TRBJ1-3; D unresolved. CDR3 length: 11 residues. Germline V lookup: CDR1 MNHEY, CDR2 SVGAGI. The germline V and J ends were trimmed by 7 bases and 7 bases, with 8 bases remaining between them. CDR3 sequence (DNA): TGTGCCAGCAAAACGAGGAACACCATATATTTT. It yields the protein CASKTRNTIYF.

This clone was observed a single time. This chain connects TRBV6-5 to TRBJ2-5, with TRBD1 identical over 10 bases. Trimming cost V 6 bases and J 5 bases; bases outside gene matches: 6. The CDR3 extends over 14 amino acids. Germline loops: CDR1 MNHEY, CDR2 SVGAGI. The CDR3 reads CASRGQGGRETQYF. The CDR3 region has the DNA TGTGCCAGCAGAGGACAGGGGGGACGGGAGACCCAGTACTTC.

This clone was found a few times. V and J are TRBV6-2 or TRBV6-3 and TRBJ1-2; D uncertain. Trimming removed 3 bases at V and 6 bases at J, with 8 bases between. Looked up from germline, CDR1 is MNHEY and CDR2 is SVGEGT. The CDR3 is 12 residues long. The CDR3 loop is CASSYLRNGYTF. Here the CDR3 DNA reads TGTGCCAGCAGTTATTTAAGGAATGGCTACACCTTC.

CDR3 loop: CASSLFGGVGSEAFF. CDR3 DNA: TGTGCCAGCAGTTTATTCGGAGGTGTGGGATCTGAAGCTTTCTTT. V is TRBV27 and J is TRBJ1-1, with unresolved D. Germline loops: CDR1 MNHEY, CDR2 SMNVEV (reference sequence). Between the trimmed V and J ends, which lost 1 base and 6 bases, there was a span of 15 bases. CDR3 length: 15 amino acids.

The chain employs TRBV4-1 and TRBJ1-3, with TRBD1 matching over 7 bases. V trimming: 4 bases; J trimming: 4 bases; junction bases outside the gene matches: 7. From germline, CDR1 is MGHRA and CDR2 YSYEKL. CDR3 size: 15 residues. CDR3 in amino acids: CASSLDRARGNTIYF. In nucleotides, the CDR3 is TGCGCCAGCAGCCTCGACAGGGCACGGGGAAACACCATATATTTT.

The chain carries TRBV13 and TRBJ2-7, with 8 nucleotides matching TRBD1. The CDR3 is 16 amino acids. After removal of 5 bases from V and 2 bases from J, the junction contained 11 bases not matched to a gene. Germline V lookup: CDR1 PRHDT, CDR2 FYEKMQ (reference sequence). CDR3 amino acids: CASSTETGQAPYEQYF. The CDR3 region has the DNA TGTGCCAGCAGCACCGAGACGGGACAGGCGCCCTACGAGCAGTACTTC. Full variable domain (remainder filled in from reference TRBV13 and TRBJ2-7): AAGVIQSPRHLIKEKRETATLKCYPIPRHDTVYWYQQGPGQDPQFLISFYEKMQSDKGSIPDRFSAQQFSDYHSELNMSSLELGDSALYFCASSTETGQAPYEQYFGPGTRLTVT.